This TCR beta chain comes out of a study of blood T cell repertoires in COVID-19. For the study at large: Sources were T cells, B-cell-depleted T cells, or PBMCs; the material itself was cDNA or gDNA.

Clones were read by immunoSEQ multiplex PCR, and TCRdb kept only the in-frame ones, dropping some. The top ten hold approximately 12% of the sample, which has tens of thousands of clones, 75% to 90% seen once. This clone is a singleton in its sample. Germline V gives CDR1 SNHLY, CDR2 FYNNEI. The length of the CDR3 is 13 residues. Trimming took 8 bases from V and 4 from J; bases not matched to a gene: 3. This chain uses TRBV2 with TRBJ2-1; 9 bases match TRBD2. This sequence originates from a human donor in a cohort sampled during active COVID-19. The sample taken for sequencing was peripheral blood. The CDR3 nucleotides read TGTGCCAGCGCGGGGGGGATATACAATGAGCAGTTCTTC. Amino acids: CASAGGIYNEQFF.